This T cell receptor beta chain is from a study of control samples from healthy donors and cancer patients. The V segment lost 9 bases and the J segment 2 bases; nucleotides outside the gene matches: 6. The CDR3 runs to 14 residues. The V gene's germline CDR1 is LNHDA and CDR2 SQIVND (reference sequence). The assay was immunoSEQ multiplex PCR, and TCRdb's table has in-frame clones only and misses some. Of 150,000 or so clones listed, 92% are singletons. Sequenced input: blood. The genes are TRBV19 and TRBJ1-5, with 8 bases fitting TRBD1. The receptor was derived from a woman aged 45-65 years in good health. This CDR3 is CASKLQGGNQPQHF. Written as DNA, the CDR3 is TGTGCCAGCAAGTTACAGGGGGGCAATCAGCCCCAGCATTTT.